Listed here are 29 T cell receptor beta chains from one sample, sequenced in a study of blood T cell repertoires in COVID-19. This table comes from immunoSEQ multiplex PCR, and its TCRdb copy is limited to in-frame clones, with some not included. The sample carries roughly 180,000 clones, more than 65% recorded once. The sample taken for sequencing was PBMCs or T cells enriched from blood (not recorded which). The receptors here all came from a middle-aged woman with acute COVID-19.

V usage is TRBV19 and J usage is TRBJ1-5, with 8 bases fitting TRBD1. V trimming: 7 bases; J trimming: 2 bases; junction bases outside the gene matches: 4. The CDR3 length is 14 residues. Germline values: CDR1 LNHDA, CDR2 SQIVND (reference sequence). The CDR3 DNA reads TGTGCCAGTACTCCACAGGGGGGCAATCAGCCCCAGCATTTT. Its protein product is CASTPQGGNQPQHF.

This chain connects TRBV4-1 to TRBJ1-2; D is unresolved. V was shortened by 1 base and J by 5 bases, with 14 bases between the two germline ends. The CDR3 contains 15 residues. Germline V gives CDR1 MGHRA, CDR2 YSYEKL. The CDR3 is CASSQVASETYGYTF. The CDR3 DNA follows: TGCGCCAGCAGCCAAGTAGCGTCGGAAACTTATGGCTACACCTTC.

This chain links TRBV27 with TRBJ2-5, with D unresolved. Germline V gene sequence: CDR1 MNHEY, CDR2 SMNVEV (reference sequence). The CDR3 consists of 14 residues. V lost 2 bases and J 4 bases, leaving 11 bases between the germline ends. The CDR3 sequence: CASSLRSPIETQYF. In DNA, the CDR3 is TGTGCCAGCAGTTTAAGGAGTCCTATAGAGACCCAGTACTTC.

The rearrangement links TRBV4-2 to TRBJ2-1; TRBD2 aligns across 7 bases. The germline V gene has CDR1 LGHNA and CDR2 YNFKEQ. V trimming: 0 bases; J trimming: 6 bases; junction bases outside the gene matches: 8. The CDR3 has 16 residues. CDR3 nucleotides: TGTGCCAGCAGCCAAGACGTGGGGGGGTTTGGCAATGAGCAGTTCTTC. Protein product: CASSQDVGGFGNEQFF.

The chain recombines TRBV5-5 with TRBJ2-7; 7 nucleotides match TRBD1. Trimming removed 5 bases from V and 4 bases from J; junction bases left unmatched: 3. CDR3 length: 12 residues. CDR1 and CDR2 from the germline V gene are SGHKS and YYEKEE (reference sequence). CDR3 amino acids: CASRGRGYEQYF. Written as DNA, the CDR3 is TGTGCCAGCAGGGGCAGGGGGTACGAGCAGTACTTC.

This sequence joins TRBV30 and TRBJ2-5; 9 nucleotides match TRBD1. Germline V gene sequence: CDR1 GTSNPN, CDR2 SVGIG (reference sequence). The CDR3 is made up of 13 amino acids. The V gene end was trimmed by 5 bases and the J gene end by 2 bases; junction bases not matched to a gene: 3. The CDR3 reads CAWDRGNQETQYF. DNA of the CDR3: TGTGCCTGGGACAGGGGGAATCAAGAGACCCAGTACTTC.

The chain employs TRBV7-9 and TRBJ1-5; 7 bases line up with TRBD1. CDR1 SEHNR and CDR2 FQNEAQ come from the germline V gene (reference sequence). This CDR3 region has 14 residues. V trimming: 5 bases; J trimming: 1 base; junction bases outside the gene matches: 2. The CDR3 region is CASSRGQSNQPQHF. The CDR3 DNA sequence: TGTGCCAGCAGCCGGGGACAGAGCAATCAGCCCCAGCATTTT. The variable domain in full, with the rest retrieved from reference TRBV7-9 and TRBJ1-5, is DTGVSQNPRHKITKRGQNVTFRCDPISEHNRLYWYRQTLGQGPEFLTYFQNEAQLEKSRLLSDRFSAERPKGSFSTLEIQRTEQGDSAMYLCASSRGQSNQPQHFGDGTRLSIL.

This chain links TRBV7-9 with TRBJ1-1, with TRBD1 as a possible D gene (6 bases). The CDR3 has 14 residues. V was pared by 1 base and J by 11 bases, with 17 bases between. CDR1 and CDR2 (germline): SEHNR, FQNEAQ (reference sequence). CDR3 bases: TGTGCCAGCAGCTTAGTCGACAGGACCCAGGAGGCTTTCTTT. It encodes CASSLVDRTQEAFF.

This chain links TRBV4-1 with TRBJ2-1; 11 bases line up with TRBD2. The V gene end was trimmed by 3 bases and the J gene end by 9 bases; junction bases not matched to a gene: 16. The germline gives CDR1 MGHRA, CDR2 YSYEKL. The CDR3 extends over 18 amino acids. The CDR3 nucleotides are TGCGCCAGCAGCCACCGGTATACTAGCGGGAGTTTCGGTGGTGAGCAGTTCTTC. It codes for CASSHRYTSGSFGGEQFF.

This clone appeared once. Sequence at one end of the junction differs from germline and may be a read error. V is TRBV29-1 and J is TRBJ2-3, with 9 bases lining up with TRBD1. The CDR3 loop spans 11 amino acids. CDR1 is SQVTM and CDR2 is ANQGSEA in the germline V gene. For the CDR3, the DNA is TGCAGCGTCGAAGGGGACAGGGCGCAGTATTTT. Encoded protein: CSVEGDRAQYF.

This rearrangement joins TRBV6-1 to TRBJ2-1; 8 bases fit TRBD2. The CDR3 totals 15 residues. V lost 1 base, J lost 7 bases, and 6 bases stayed unmatched. Germline V lookup: CDR1 MNHNS, CDR2 SASEGT. CDR3 in amino acids: CASSEERESPNEQFF. The CDR3 DNA is TGTGCCAGCAGTGAAGAGCGGGAGTCTCCTAATGAGCAGTTCTTC.

In this sample, this clone turned up a few times. The CDR3 region has the DNA TGTGCCAGCTCCCCGGAGGGAGGGGTGGGCACTGAAGCTTTCTTT. Protein sequence: CASSPEGGVGTEAFF. The chain employs TRBV19 and TRBJ1-1; D may be TRBD1 (5 bases). Germline lookup yields CDR1 LNHDA and CDR2 SQIVND (reference sequence). V shed 9 bases and J shed 4 bases, with 21 bases lying between them. CDR3 size: 15 residues.

V usage is TRBV5-6 and J usage is TRBJ2-3; 11 bases fit TRBD2. The V segment lost 3 bases and the J segment 3 bases; nucleotides outside the gene matches: 3. Per the germline V gene, CDR1 is SGHDT and CDR2 is YYEEEE. This CDR3 contains 15 residues. The CDR3 region is CASSSSSGRTDTQYF. DNA for the CDR3: TGTGCCAGCAGCTCTTCTAGCGGGAGGACAGATACGCAGTATTTT.

This chain connects TRBV11-3 to TRBJ1-1; the match to TRBD1 covers 9 bases. This CDR3 spans 14 amino acids. J was trimmed by 6 bases and V by 4 bases; bases with no gene match: 6. The germline V gene has CDR1 SGHNT and CDR2 YENEEA. CDR3 coding DNA: TGTGCCAGCAGCTCCGGACAGGGGAGCGCTGAAGCTTTCTTT. Residues: CASSSGQGSAEAFF.

Here the CDR3 DNA reads TGTGCCAGCAGTTGGGAATCTAGCGGGCCAATCTCCTACGAGCAGTACTTC. Translation gives CASSWESSGPISYEQYF. This sequence joins TRBV7-6 and TRBJ2-7; 8 bases align to TRBD2. The CDR3 extends over 17 amino acids. The junction had 13 bases not matched to a gene; V was cut back by 6 bases and J by 0 bases. CDR1 and CDR2 (germline): SGHVS, FNYEAQ.

The chain has TRBV14 and TRBJ2-3; the match to TRBD1 covers 9 bases. Germline CDR1 SGHDN, CDR2 FVKESK. The CDR3 is made up of 17 amino acids. V lost 0 bases to trimming and J lost 4 bases; unmatched junction nucleotides: 8. CDR3 in DNA: TGTGCCAGCAGCCAAGATTCGACAGGGGGAATAGCAGATACGCAGTATTTT. It yields the protein CASSQDSTGGIADTQYF.

V usage is TRBV19 and J usage is TRBJ2-2, with D unresolved. Germline V lookup: CDR1 LNHDA, CDR2 SQIVND (reference sequence). V lost 8 bases to trimming and J lost 6 bases, with 13 bases between them. This CDR3 comprises 13 residues. Here the CDR3 DNA reads TGTGCCAGTCTAGAGCTGGTCGCCGGGGAGCTGTTTTTT. This encodes CASLELVAGELFF. The full variable domain, with the rest looked up from reference TRBV19 and TRBJ2-2, is DGGITQSPKYLFRKEGQNVTLSCEQNLNHDAMYWYRQDPGQGLRLIYYSQIVNDFQKGDIAEGYSVSREKKESFPLTVTSAQKNPTAFYLCASLELVAGELFFGEGSRLTVL.

This rearrangement joins TRBV6-5 to TRBJ1-1; D is ambiguous. With 2 bases removed from V and 3 bases from J, the gap between germline ends came to 10 bases. The length of the CDR3 is 14 residues. CDR1 is MNHEY, CDR2 SVGAGI, per germline. CDR3 DNA sequence: TGTGCCAGCAGTTACGGGTTCGCGGACACTGAAGCTTTCTTT. It translates to CASSYGFADTEAFF.

The CDR3 nucleotides read TGTGCCAGCAGCTTAGATCGGGAGGGGACCCAGTACTTC. This encodes CASSLDREGTQYF. The chain combines TRBV11-2 with TRBJ2-5, with 8 bases identical to TRBD2. The CDR3 has 13 amino acids. Germline CDR1 is SGHAT and CDR2 is FQNNGV. Trimming removed 0 bases from V and 7 bases from J; junction bases left unmatched: 1. The full variable domain, with the rest looked up from reference TRBV11-2 and TRBJ2-5, is EAGVAQSPRYKIIEKRQSVAFWCNPISGHATLYWYQQILGQGPKLLIQFQNNGVVDDSQLPKDRFSAERLKGVDSTLKIQPAKLEDSAVYLCASSLDREGTQYFGPGTRLLVL.

The rearrangement joins TRBV6-1 to TRBJ1-1, with D maybe TRBD1 (5 bases). The CDR3 is 15 residues long. Germline V lookup: CDR1 MNHNS, CDR2 SASEGT. Deletions cut 1 base from V and 1 base from J, with 10 bases between. The CDR3 DNA follows: TGTGCCAGCAGTGAAGTGGGGCAGTCGAACACTGAAGCTTTCTTT. Protein: CASSEVGQSNTEAFF.

The chain recombines TRBV27 with TRBJ2-1; maybe TRBD2 (5 bases). This CDR3 has 15 residues. CDR1 is MNHEY and CDR2 is SMNVEV in the germline V gene (reference sequence). Trimming removed 5 bases at V and 0 bases at J, with 11 bases between. CDR3 sequence reads: CASSLYGDSYNEQFF. The CDR3, as DNA: TGTGCCAGCAGTCTCTACGGGGACTCCTACAATGAGCAGTTCTTC.

The chain carries TRBV19 and TRBJ1-4; 11 positions match TRBD1. This CDR3 is 20 amino acids long. V lost 3 bases and J lost 4; bases outside the gene matches: 16. CDR1 and CDR2 (germline): LNHDA, SQIVND (reference sequence). The CDR3 spells CASSIHHSGGTGGGNEKLFF. For the CDR3, the DNA is TGTGCCAGTAGTATCCACCACTCCGGCGGGACAGGGGGGGGTAATGAAAAACTGTTTTTT.

The chain is built from TRBV29-1 and TRBJ2-1; tentatively, D is TRBD2 (6 bases). The CDR3 consists of 16 residues. V lost 7 bases and J 2 bases, leaving 21 bases between the germline ends. From germline, CDR1 is SQVTM and CDR2 ANQGSEA. CDR3 DNA: TGCAGCGCACCTCGCGGGCTAGGGGAGGCCTACAATGAGCAGTTCTTC. It is translated as CSAPRGLGEAYNEQFF.

The J gene is TRBJ1-3, the V gene TRBV5-1; D is uncertain. V shed 1 base and J shed 0 bases, with 5 bases lying between them. The CDR3 spans 14 residues. Germline V gene data show CDR1 as SGHRS and CDR2 as YFSETQ. CDR3 sequence reads: CASSLTDSGNTIYF. The CDR3 DNA reads as TGCGCCAGCAGCTTGACAGACTCTGGAAACACCATATATTTT.

The rearrangement uses TRBV19 and TRBJ1-1; D unresolved. Germline-derived CDR1 and CDR2 are LNHDA and SQIVND (reference sequence). This CDR3 spans 15 amino acids. V was cut by 1 base and J by 0 bases, with 9 bases left in between. CDR3 amino acids: CASSIVSGLNTEAFF. The CDR3, as DNA: TGTGCCAGTAGTATAGTGTCAGGTTTGAACACTGAAGCTTTCTTT.

This clone occurred once. This chain connects TRBV19 to TRBJ2-3, with D maybe TRBD2 (6 bases). The V end was cut by 1 base, the J end by 9 bases, with 17 bases between. Per germline, CDR1 LNHDA and CDR2 SQIVND (reference sequence). The length of the CDR3 is 15 residues. The CDR3 nucleotides read TGTGCCAGTAGTATAGCGGCGGGTACCCGGGGGACGCAGTATTTT. This sequence encodes CASSIAAGTRGTQYF.

The chain employs TRBV4-1 and TRBJ2-7; TRBD2 aligns across 10 bases. This CDR3 spans 16 amino acids. The V gene's germline CDR1 is MGHRA and CDR2 YSYEKL. Unmatched junction bases numbered 6, after V lost 0 bases and J lost 4 bases. The CDR3 loop is CASSQDEASGSYEQYV. The DNA for the CDR3 is TGCGCCAGCAGCCAAGATGAGGCTAGCGGGAGTTACGAGCAGTACGTC.

This chain links TRBV7-9 with TRBJ1-2; tentative D call: TRBD1 (6 bases). This CDR3 is built from 15 residues. With 5 bases removed from V and 1 base from J, the gap between germline ends came to 14 bases. CDR1 SEHNR and CDR2 FQNEAQ come from the germline V gene (reference sequence). CDR3 amino acids: CASSLGGGGNYGYTF. For the CDR3, the DNA is TGTGCCAGCAGCCTTGGGGGAGGGGGTAACTATGGCTACACCTTC.

V usage is TRBV2 and J usage is TRBJ2-7, with 11 positions matching TRBD1. The V gene end was trimmed by 6 bases and the J gene end by 5 bases; junction bases not matched to a gene: 21. The germline V gene has CDR1 SNHLY and CDR2 FYNNEI. This CDR3 has 19 residues. The CDR3 protein is CASSRRTGGAWGSSDEQYF. The DNA of the CDR3 is TGTGCCAGCAGCCGAAGGACAGGGGGCGCATGGGGGTCTTCGGACGAGCAGTACTTC.